The present T cell receptor beta chain was sequenced within a study of blood T cell repertoires in COVID-19. About the research overall: Material from acute and convalescent COVID-19 was sourced from the United States, Italy and Spain.

How the authors handled the data: Reference gene primer amplification gave estimated nucleated cell counts. Repertoires were generated with immunoSEQ multiplex PCR, while TCRdb's copy carries only in-frame clones and drops some. The V and J calls and clone size come from that table; D and trimming were worked out from the DNA. This sample has hundreds of thousands of clones, with 85% found just once. This CDR3 has 14 amino acids. V gave up 5 bases and J gave up 4 bases; unmatched junction bases: 5. Germline lookup yields CDR1 SGHTA and CDR2 FQGNSA. Participants spanned ages about 18 to 95 years and resided in about 24 US areas. During the 2 weeks before they entered the study, exposed participants had met someone with a PCR-confirmed or clinician-diagnosed COVID-19 case.

What was sequenced was PBMCs or T cells enriched from blood (not recorded which). The source is a woman in her 30s who had been exposed to COVID-19. This chain joins TRBV7-2 and TRBJ2-3; 8 bases map to TRBD2. As DNA, the CDR3 is TGTGCCAGCAGCCCTCAGACTAGCGCAGATACGCAGTATTTT. Amino acids: CASSPQTSADTQYF.